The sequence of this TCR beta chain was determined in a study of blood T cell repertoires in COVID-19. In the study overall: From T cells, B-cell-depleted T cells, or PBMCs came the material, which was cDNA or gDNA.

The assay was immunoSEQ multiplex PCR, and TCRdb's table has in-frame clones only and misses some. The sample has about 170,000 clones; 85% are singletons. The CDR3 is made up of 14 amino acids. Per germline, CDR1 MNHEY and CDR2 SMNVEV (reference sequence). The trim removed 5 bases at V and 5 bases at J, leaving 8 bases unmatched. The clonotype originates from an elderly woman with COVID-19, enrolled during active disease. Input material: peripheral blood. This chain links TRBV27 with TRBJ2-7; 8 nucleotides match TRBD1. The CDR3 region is CASSPQGQVDEQYF. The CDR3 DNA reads TGTGCCAGCAGTCCCCAGGGACAGGTCGACGAGCAGTACTTC.